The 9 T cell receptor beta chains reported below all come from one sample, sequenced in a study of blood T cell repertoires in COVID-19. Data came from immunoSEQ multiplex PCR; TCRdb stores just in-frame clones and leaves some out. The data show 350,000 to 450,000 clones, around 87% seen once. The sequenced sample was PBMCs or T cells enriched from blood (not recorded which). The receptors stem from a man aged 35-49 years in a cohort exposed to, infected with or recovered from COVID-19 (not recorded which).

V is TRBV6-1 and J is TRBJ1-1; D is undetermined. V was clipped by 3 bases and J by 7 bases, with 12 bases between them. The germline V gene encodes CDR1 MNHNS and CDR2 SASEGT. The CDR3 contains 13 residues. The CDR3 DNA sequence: TGTGCCAGCAGTGAGACTAAGGCATTTGAAGCTTTCTTT. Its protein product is CASSETKAFEAFF.

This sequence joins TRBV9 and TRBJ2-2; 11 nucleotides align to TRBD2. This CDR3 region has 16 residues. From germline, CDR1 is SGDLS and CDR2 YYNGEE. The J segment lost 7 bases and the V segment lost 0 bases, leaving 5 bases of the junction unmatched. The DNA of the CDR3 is TGTGCCAGCAGCGTAGCTCTAGCGGGAGGTCACGGGGAGCTGTTTTTT. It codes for CASSVALAGGHGELFF.

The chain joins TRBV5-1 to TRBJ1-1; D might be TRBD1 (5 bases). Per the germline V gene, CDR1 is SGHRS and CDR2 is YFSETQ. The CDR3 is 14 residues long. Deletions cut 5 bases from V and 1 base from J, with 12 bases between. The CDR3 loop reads CASSSRTSNTEAFF. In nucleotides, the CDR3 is TGCGCCAGCAGTTCCCGGACATCGAACACTGAAGCTTTCTTT.

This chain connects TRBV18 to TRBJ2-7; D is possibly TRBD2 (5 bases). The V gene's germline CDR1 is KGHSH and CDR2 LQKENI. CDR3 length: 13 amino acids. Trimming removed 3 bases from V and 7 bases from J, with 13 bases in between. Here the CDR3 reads CASSPQTSREQYF. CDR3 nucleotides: TGTGCCAGCTCACCTCAAACTAGTCGGGAGCAGTACTTC.

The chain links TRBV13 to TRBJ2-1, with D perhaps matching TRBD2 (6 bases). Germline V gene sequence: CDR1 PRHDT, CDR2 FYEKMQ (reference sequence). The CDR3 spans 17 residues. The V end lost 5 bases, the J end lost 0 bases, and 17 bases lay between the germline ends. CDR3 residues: CASSGKPGLSSYNEQFF. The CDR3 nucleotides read TGTGCCAGCAGCGGAAAACCGGGACTGAGCTCCTACAATGAGCAGTTCTTC. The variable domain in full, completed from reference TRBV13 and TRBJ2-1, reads AAGVIQSPRHLIKEKRETATLKCYPIPRHDTVYWYQQGPGQDPQFLISFYEKMQSDKGSIPDRFSAQQFSDYHSELNMSSLELGDSALYFCASSGKPGLSSYNEQFFGPGTRLTVL.

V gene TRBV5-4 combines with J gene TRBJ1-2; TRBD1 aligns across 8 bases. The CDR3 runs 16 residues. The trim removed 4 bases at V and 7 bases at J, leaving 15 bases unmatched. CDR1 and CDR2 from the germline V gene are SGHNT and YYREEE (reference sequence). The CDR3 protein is CASSRAMGQVKGGYTF. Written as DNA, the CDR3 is TGTGCCAGCAGCAGGGCGATGGGACAGGTTAAGGGTGGCTACACCTTC.

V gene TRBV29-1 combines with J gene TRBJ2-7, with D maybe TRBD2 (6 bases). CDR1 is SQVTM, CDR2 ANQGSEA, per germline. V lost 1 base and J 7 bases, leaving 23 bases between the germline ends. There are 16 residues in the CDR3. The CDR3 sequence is CSVEGVVAEPSVEQYF. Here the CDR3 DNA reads TGCAGCGTTGAAGGGGTGGTAGCGGAACCATCTGTTGAGCAGTACTTC.

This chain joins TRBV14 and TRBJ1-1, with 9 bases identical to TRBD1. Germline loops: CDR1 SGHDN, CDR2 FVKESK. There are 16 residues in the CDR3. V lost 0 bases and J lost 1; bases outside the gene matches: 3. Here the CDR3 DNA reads TGTGCCAGCAGCCAAGACTGGGGACAGGGGAACACTGAAGCTTTCTTT. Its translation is CASSQDWGQGNTEAFF.

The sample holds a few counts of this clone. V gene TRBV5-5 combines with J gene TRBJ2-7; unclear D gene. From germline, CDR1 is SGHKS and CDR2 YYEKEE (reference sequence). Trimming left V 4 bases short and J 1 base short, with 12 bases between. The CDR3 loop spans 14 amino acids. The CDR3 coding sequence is TGTGCCAGCAGCCCTATCCCTAGGTCCTACGAGCAGTACTTC. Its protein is CASSPIPRSYEQYF. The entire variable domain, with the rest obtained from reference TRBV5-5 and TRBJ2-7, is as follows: DAGVTQSPTHLIKTRGQQVTLRCSPISGHKSVSWYQQVLGQGPQFIFQYYEKEERGRGNFPDRFSARQFPNYSSELNVNALLLGDSALYLCASSPIPRSYEQYFGPGTRLTVT.